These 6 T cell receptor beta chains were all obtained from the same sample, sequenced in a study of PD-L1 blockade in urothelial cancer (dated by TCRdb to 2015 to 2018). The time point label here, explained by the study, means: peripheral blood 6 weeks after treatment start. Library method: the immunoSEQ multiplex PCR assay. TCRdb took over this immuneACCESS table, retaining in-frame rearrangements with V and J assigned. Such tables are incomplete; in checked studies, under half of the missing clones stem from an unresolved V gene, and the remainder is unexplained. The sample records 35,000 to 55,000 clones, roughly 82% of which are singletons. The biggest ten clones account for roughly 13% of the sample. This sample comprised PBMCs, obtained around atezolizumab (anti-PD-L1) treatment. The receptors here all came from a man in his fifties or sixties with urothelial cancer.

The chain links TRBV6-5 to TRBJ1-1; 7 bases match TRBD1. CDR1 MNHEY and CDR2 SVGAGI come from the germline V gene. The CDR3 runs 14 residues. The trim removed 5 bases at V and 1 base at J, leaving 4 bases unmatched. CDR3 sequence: CASSTHRGNTEAFF. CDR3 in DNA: TGTGCCAGCAGTACGCACAGGGGGAACACTGAAGCTTTCTTT.

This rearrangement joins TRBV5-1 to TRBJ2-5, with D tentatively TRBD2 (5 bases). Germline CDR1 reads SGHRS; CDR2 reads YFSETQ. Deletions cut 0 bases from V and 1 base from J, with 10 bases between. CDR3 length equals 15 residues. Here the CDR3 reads CASSLVASGQETQYF. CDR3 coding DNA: TGCGCCAGCAGCTTGGTAGCGTCGGGCCAAGAGACCCAGTACTTC.

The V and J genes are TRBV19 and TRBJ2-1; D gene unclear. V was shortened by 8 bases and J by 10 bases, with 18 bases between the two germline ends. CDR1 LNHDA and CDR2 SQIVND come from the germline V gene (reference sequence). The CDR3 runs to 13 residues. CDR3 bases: TGTGCCAGTCGCGAGACCACCTTCGGGGAGCAGTTCTTC. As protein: CASRETTFGEQFF. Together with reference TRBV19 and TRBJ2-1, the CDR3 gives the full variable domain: DGGITQSPKYLFRKEGQNVTLSCEQNLNHDAMYWYRQDPGQGLRLIYYSQIVNDFQKGDIAEGYSVSREKKESFPLTVTSAQKNPTAFYLCASRETTFGEQFFGPGTRLTVL.

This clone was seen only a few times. CDR3 loop: CASSQDRGGGGAGELFF. CDR3 DNA sequence: TGTGCCAGCAGCCAAGATCGCGGTGGGGGAGGAGCTGGGGAGCTGTTTTTT. The chain carries TRBV14 and TRBJ2-2; possible D gene TRBD2, 6 bases. This CDR3 spans 17 amino acids. Trimming removed 0 bases from V and 8 bases from J, with 19 bases in between. The V gene's germline CDR1 is SGHDN and CDR2 FVKESK.

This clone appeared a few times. The CDR3 nucleotides are TGTGCCAGTAGTTTTACAGGGTCGCAATACGAGCAGTACTTC. This codes for CASSFTGSQYEQYF. This chain connects TRBV19 to TRBJ2-7, with D perhaps matching TRBD1 (6 bases). The CDR3 covers 14 residues. CDR1 and CDR2 (germline): LNHDA, SQIVND (reference sequence). Trimming shortened V by 5 bases and J by 4 bases, and 15 bases separated the two germline ends.

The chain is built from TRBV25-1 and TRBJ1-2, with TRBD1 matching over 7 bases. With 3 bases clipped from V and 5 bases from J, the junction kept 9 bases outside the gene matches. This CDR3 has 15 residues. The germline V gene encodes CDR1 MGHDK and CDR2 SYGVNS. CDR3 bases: TGTGCCAGCAGTGATCCAACGGGACAGACATATGGCTACACCTTC. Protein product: CASSDPTGQTYGYTF.